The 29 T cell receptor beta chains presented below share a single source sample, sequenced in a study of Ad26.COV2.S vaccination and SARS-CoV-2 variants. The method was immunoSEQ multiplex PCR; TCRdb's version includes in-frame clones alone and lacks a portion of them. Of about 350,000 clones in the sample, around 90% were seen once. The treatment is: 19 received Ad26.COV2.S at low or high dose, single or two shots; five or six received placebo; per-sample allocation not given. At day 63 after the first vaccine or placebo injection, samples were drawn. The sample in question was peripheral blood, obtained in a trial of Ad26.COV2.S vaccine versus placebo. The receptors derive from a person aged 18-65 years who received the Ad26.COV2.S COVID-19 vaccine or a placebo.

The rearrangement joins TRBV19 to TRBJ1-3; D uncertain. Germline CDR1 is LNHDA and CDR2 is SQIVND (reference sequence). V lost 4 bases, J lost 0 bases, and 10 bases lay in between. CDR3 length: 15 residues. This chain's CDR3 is CASSTNGLSGNTIYF. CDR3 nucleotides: TGTGCCAGTAGTACGAACGGACTCTCTGGAAACACCATATATTTT.

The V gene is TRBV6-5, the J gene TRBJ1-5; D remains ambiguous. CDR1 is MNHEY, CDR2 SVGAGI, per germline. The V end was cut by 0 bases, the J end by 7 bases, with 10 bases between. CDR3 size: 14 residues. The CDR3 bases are TGTGCCAGCAGTTACTCCGGGGTTGGGCAGCCCCAGCATTTT. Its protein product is CASSYSGVGQPQHF.

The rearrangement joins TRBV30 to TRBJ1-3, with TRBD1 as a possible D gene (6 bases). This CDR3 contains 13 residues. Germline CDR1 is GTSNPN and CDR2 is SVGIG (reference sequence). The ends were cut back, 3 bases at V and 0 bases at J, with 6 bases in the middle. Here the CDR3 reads CAWRQGSGNTIYF. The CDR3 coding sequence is TGTGCCTGGAGACAGGGCTCTGGAAACACCATATATTTT.

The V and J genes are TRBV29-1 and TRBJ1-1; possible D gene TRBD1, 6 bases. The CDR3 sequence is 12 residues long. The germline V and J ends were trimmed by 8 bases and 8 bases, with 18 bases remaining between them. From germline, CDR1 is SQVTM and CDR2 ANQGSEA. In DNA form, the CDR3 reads TGCAGCTCAGGGGCGGGAGTGGGAGAAGCTTTCTTT. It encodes CSSGAGVGEAFF.

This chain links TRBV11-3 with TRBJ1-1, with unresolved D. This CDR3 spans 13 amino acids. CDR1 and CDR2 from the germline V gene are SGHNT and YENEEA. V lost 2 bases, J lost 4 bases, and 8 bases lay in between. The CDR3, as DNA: TGTGCCAGCAGCTTAAACCCCGGCACTGAAGCTTTCTTT. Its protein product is CASSLNPGTEAFF.

This CDR3 reads CASSGLGDGTGELFF. CDR3 sequence (DNA): TGCGCCAGCAGCGGACTCGGGGATGGAACCGGGGAGCTGTTTTTT. This chain uses TRBV5-1 with TRBJ2-2; D may be TRBD2 (5 bases). The CDR3 is made up of 15 amino acids. The V and J ends lost 4 bases and 5 bases respectively, with 15 bases between them. Germline CDR1 reads SGHRS; CDR2 reads YFSETQ.

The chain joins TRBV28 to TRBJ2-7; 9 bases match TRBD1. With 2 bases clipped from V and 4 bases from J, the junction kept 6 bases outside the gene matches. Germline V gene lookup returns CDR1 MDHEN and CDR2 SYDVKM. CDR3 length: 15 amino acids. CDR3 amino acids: CASSLVGQGRYEQYF. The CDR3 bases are TGTGCCAGCAGTTTAGTGGGACAGGGAAGATACGAGCAGTACTTC.

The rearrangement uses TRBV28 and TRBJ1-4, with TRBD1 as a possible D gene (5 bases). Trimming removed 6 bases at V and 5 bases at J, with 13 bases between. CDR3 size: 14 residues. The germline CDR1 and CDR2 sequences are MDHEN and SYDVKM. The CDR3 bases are TGTGCCAGCAGAAGCGGACACCCAAATGAAAAACTGTTTTTT. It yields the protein CASRSGHPNEKLFF.

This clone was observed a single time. The CDR3: CASSQPARGRTEAFF. DNA for the CDR3: TGTGCCAGCAGCCAGCCAGCGAGGGGGAGGACTGAAGCTTTCTTT. This chain uses TRBV3-1 (or the pseudogene TRBV3-2) with TRBJ1-1; D may be TRBD1 (6 bases). The CDR3 spans 15 residues. Germline V lookup: CDR1 LGHDT, CDR2 YNNKEL (reference sequence). V gave up 3 bases and J gave up 5 bases, with 16 bases separating them.

The DNA for the CDR3 is TGTGCCAGCAGCCATAGGGGACTAGCGGGAGGACGAGCCTACAATGAGCAGTTCTTC. Its translation is CASSHRGLAGGRAYNEQFF. This chain connects TRBV3-1 (or the pseudogene TRBV3-2) to TRBJ2-1; 15 positions agree with TRBD2. This CDR3 is built from 19 residues. Germline-derived CDR1 and CDR2 are LGHDT and YNNKEL (reference sequence). J gave up 2 bases and V 3 bases, and 8 bases lay outside the gene matches.

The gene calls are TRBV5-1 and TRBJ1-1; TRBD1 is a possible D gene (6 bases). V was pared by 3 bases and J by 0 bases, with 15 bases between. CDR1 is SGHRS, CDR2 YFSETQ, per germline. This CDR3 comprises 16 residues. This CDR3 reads CASSWVQGIMNTEAFF. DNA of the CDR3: TGCGCCAGCAGCTGGGTCCAGGGGATAATGAACACTGAAGCTTTCTTT.

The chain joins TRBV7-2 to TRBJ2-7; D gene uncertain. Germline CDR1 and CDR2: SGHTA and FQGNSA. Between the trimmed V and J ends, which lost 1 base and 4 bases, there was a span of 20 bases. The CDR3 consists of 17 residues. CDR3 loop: CASSLGRGSLVVYEQYF. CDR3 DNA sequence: TGTGCCAGCAGCTTAGGCAGAGGATCCCTCGTCGTTTACGAGCAGTACTTC. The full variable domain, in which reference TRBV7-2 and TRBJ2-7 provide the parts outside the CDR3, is GAGVSQSPSNKVTEKGKDVELRCDPISGHTALYWYRQSLGQGLEFLIYFQGNSAPDKSGLPSDRFSAERTGGSVSTLTIQRTQQEDSAVYLCASSLGRGSLVVYEQYFGPGTRLTVT.

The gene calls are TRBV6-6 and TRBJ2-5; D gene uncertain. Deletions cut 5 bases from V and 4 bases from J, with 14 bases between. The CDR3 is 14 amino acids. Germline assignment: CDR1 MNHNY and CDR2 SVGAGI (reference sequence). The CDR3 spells CASSQRSPLETQYF. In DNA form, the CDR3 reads TGTGCCAGCAGTCAACGCTCTCCCTTAGAGACCCAGTACTTC.

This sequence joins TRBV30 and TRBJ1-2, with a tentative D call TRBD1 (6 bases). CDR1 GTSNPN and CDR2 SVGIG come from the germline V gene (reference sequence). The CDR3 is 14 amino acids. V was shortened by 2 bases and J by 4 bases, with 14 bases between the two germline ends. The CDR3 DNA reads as TGTGCCTGGAGTTCCGGGGGGCTGGGCTATGGCTACACCTTC. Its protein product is CAWSSGGLGYGYTF.

The CDR3 reads CASSLGQEYEQYF. For the CDR3, the DNA is TGTGCCAGCAGCTTAGGGCAGGAATACGAGCAGTACTTC. The chain uses TRBV7-3 and TRBJ2-7, with D unresolved. Germline V gene sequence: CDR1 SGHTA, CDR2 FQGTGA. The CDR3 spans 13 residues. Deletions cut 2 bases from V and 4 bases from J, with 9 bases between.

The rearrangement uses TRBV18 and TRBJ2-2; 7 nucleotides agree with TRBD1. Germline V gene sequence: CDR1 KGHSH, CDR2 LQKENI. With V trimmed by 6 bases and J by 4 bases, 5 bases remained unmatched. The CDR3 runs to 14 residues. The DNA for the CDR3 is TGTGCCAGCTCCCGGACAGGCTCCACCGGGGAGCTGTTTTTT. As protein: CASSRTGSTGELFF.

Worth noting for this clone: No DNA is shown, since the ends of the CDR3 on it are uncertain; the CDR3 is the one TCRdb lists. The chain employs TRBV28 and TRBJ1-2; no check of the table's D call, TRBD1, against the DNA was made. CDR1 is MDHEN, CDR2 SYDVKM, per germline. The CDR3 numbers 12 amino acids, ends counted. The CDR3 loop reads CASSMFGQGSTF.

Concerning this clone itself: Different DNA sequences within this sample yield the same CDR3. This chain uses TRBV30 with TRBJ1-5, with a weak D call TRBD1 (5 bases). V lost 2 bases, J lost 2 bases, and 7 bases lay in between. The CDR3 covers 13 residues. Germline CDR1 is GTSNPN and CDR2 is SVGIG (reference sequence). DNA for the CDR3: TGTGCCTGGAGTCTACAGGGCAATCAGCCCCAGCATTTT. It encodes CAWSLQGNQPQHF.

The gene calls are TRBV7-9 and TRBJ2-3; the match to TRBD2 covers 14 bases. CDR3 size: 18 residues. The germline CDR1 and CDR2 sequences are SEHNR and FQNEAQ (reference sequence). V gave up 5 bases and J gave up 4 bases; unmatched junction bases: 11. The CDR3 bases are TGTGCCAGCAGCCCCCCACGACTAGCGGGAGGGCCTCCAGATACGCAGTATTTT. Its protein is CASSPPRLAGGPPDTQYF.

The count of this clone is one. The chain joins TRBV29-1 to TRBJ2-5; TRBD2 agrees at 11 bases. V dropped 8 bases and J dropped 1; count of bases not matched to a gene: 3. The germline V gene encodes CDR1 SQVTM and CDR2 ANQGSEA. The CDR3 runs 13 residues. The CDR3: CSPGTSGQETQYF. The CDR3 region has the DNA TGCAGCCCTGGGACTAGCGGCCAAGAGACCCAGTACTTC.

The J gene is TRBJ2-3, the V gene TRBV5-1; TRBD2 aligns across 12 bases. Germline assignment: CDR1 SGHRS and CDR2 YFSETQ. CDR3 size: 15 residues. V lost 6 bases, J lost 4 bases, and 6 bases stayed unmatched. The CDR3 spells CASTVLAGGPDTQYF. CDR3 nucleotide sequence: TGCGCCAGCACCGTTCTAGCGGGAGGGCCAGATACGCAGTATTTT. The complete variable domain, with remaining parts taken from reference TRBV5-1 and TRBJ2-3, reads KAGVTQTPRYLIKTRGQQVTLSCSPISGHRSVSWYQQTPGQGLQFLFEYFSETQRNKGNFPGRFSGRQFSNSRSEMNVSTLELGDSALYLCASTVLAGGPDTQYFGPGTRLTVL.

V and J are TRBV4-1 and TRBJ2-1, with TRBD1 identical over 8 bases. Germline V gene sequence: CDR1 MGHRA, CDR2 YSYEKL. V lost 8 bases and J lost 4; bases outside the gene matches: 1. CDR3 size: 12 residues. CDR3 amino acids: CASQGAYNEQFF. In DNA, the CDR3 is TGCGCCAGCCAGGGGGCATACAATGAGCAGTTCTTC.

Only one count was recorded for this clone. This CDR3 is CASSLGVGTGNQPQHF. CDR3 nucleotides: TGTGCCAGCAGCTTAGGAGTCGGGACAGGGAATCAGCCCCAGCATTTT. The V call is TRBV7-9, the J call TRBJ1-5, with TRBD1 matching over 9 bases. V trimming: 1 base; J trimming: 4 bases; junction bases outside the gene matches: 5. Germline CDR1 and CDR2: SEHNR and FQNEAQ (reference sequence). The CDR3 covers 16 residues.

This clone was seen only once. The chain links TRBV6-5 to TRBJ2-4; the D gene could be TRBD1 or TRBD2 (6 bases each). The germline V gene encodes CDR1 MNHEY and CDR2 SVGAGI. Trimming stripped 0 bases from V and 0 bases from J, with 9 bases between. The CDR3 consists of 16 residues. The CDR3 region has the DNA TGTGCCAGCAGTTACTCGGGGGGCGCAGCCAAAAACATTCAGTACTTC. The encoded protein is CASSYSGGAAKNIQYF.

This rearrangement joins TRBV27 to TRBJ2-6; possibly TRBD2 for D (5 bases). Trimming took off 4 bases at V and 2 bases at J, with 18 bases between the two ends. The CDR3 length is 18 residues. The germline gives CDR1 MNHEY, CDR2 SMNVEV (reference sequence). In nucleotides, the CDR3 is TGTGCCAGCAGTTCCCGACCAGAGTTGAGGGCTGGGGCCAACGTCCTGACTTTC. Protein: CASSSRPELRAGANVLTF.

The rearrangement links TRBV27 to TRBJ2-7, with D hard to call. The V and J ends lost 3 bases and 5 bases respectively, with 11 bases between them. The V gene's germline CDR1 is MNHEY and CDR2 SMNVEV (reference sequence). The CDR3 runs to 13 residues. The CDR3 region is CASSLSILNEQYF. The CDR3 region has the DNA TGTGCCAGCAGTTTGAGCATACTCAACGAGCAGTACTTC.

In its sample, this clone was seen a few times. The CDR3 spells CASSLQEANYGYTF. CDR3 sequence (DNA): TGCGCCAGCAGCTTGCAGGAAGCTAACTATGGCTACACCTTC. The genes are TRBV5-1 and TRBJ1-2; D remains unclear. The germline V and J ends were trimmed by 1 base and 0 bases, with 7 bases remaining between them. Germline V gives CDR1 SGHRS, CDR2 YFSETQ. The CDR3 loop spans 14 amino acids.

The DNA for the CDR3 is TGTGCCTGGAGGGATTTCGGGACAGGGGCTCCGTGGGCTTTCTTT. The encoded protein is CAWRDFGTGAPWAFF. The genes are TRBV30 and TRBJ1-1, with 10 bases lining up with TRBD1. Germline CDR1 GTSNPN, CDR2 SVGIG (reference sequence). V shed 3 bases, J shed 11 bases, and the junction held 15 bases outside the gene matches. The CDR3 sequence is 15 residues long.

CDR3 loop: CASSVKGGGARVSTDTQYF. The CDR3 DNA follows: TGTGCCAGCAGCGTAAAAGGGGGAGGGGCGCGAGTGAGCACAGATACGCAGTATTTT. The chain recombines TRBV9 with TRBJ2-3; weak D call: TRBD2 (7 bases). Looked up from germline, CDR1 is SGDLS and CDR2 is YYNGEE. Trimming cost V 1 base and J 0 bases, with 21 bases left between them. The CDR3 contains 19 residues.